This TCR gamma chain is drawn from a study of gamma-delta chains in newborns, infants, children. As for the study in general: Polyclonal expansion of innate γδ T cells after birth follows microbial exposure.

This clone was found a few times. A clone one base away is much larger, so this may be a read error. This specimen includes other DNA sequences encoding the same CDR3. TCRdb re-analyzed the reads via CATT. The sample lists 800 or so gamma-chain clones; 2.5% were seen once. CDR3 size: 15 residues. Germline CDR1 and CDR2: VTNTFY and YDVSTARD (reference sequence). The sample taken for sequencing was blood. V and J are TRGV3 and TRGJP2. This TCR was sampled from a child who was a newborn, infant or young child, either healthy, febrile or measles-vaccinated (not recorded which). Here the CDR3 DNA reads TGCGCCACCTGGGACAGGCCAAGTAGTGATTGGATCAAGACGTTT. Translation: CATWDRPSSDWIKTF.